What follows are 3 T cell receptor beta chains derived from one specimen sequenced in a study of shared clonotypes between healthy human individuals. This table comes from immunoSEQ multiplex PCR, and its TCRdb copy is limited to in-frame clones, with some not included. The sample has 1,400,000 or so clones, roughly 98.5% seen once. The specimen sequenced was naive CD4+ T cells sorted from blood. Subset defined: CD45RA+ positively selected. The receptors originated from a man aged 30-40 years in good health.

This sequence joins TRBV6-1 and TRBJ1-1; maybe TRBD1 (6 bases). Per the germline V gene, CDR1 is MNHNS and CDR2 is SASEGT. V gave up 4 bases and J gave up 0 bases, with 9 bases separating them. The CDR3 runs to 14 residues. DNA for the CDR3: TGTGCCAGCAGTGGCACAGGGATGAACACTGAAGCTTTCTTT. Translating it yields CASSGTGMNTEAFF.

The V gene is TRBV18, the J gene TRBJ2-4; the D gene is possibly TRBD2 (6 bases). The CDR3 covers 17 residues. Germline CDR1 and CDR2: KGHSH and LQKENI. V was pared by 0 bases and J by 1 base, with 13 bases between. CDR3 nucleotides: TGTGCCAGCTCACCACCGAAAGGGAGGATGGCCAAAAACATTCAGTACTTC. Protein: CASSPPKGRMAKNIQYF.

The rearrangement links TRBV5-1 to TRBJ2-1, with 10 bases matching TRBD2. This CDR3 region has 17 residues. Germline values: CDR1 SGHRS, CDR2 YFSETQ. J lost 7 bases, V lost 0 bases, and 10 bases had no gene match. Here the CDR3 reads CASSLARSSGSENEQFF. For the CDR3, the DNA is TGCGCCAGCAGCTTGGCCCGGTCTAGCGGGAGTGAAAATGAGCAGTTCTTC.